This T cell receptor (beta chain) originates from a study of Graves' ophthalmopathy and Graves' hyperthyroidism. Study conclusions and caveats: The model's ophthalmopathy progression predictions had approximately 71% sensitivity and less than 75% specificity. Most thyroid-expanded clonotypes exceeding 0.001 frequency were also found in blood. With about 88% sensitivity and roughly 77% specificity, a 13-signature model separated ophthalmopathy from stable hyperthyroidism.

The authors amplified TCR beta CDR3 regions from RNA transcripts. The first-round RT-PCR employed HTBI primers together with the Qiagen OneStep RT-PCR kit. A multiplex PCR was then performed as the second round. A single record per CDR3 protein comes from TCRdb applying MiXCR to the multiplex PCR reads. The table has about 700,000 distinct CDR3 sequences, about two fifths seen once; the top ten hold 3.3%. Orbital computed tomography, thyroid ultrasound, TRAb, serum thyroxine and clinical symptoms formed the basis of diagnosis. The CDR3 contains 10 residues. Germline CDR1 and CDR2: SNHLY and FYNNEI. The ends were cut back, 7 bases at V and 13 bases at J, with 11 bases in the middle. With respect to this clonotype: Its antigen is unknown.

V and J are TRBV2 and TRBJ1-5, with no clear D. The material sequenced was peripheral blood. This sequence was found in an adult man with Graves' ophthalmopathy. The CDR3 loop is CASINLGQHF. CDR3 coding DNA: TGTGCCAGCATTAACTTGGGACAGCATTTT.